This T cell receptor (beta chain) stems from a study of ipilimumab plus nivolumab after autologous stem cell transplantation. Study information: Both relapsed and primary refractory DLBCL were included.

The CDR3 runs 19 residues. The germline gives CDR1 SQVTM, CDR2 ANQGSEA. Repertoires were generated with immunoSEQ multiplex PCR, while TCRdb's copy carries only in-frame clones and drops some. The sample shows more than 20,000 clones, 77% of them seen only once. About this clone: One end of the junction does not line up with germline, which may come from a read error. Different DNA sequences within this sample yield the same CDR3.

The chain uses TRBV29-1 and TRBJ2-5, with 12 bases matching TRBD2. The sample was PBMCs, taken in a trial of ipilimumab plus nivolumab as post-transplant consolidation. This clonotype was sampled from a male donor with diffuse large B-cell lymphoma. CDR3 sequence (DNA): TGCCGCGTTGCCGGGGGGGGCACTAGCGGGGGGACCAGCCAAGAGACCCAGTACTTC. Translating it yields CRVAGGGTSGGTSQETQYF.